The clone carrying this TCR beta chain was detected ten times or more. The CDR3 has 18 amino acids. Trimming at V came to 0 bases and at J to 0 bases, leaving 5 bases not matched to a gene. Germline V lookup: CDR1 SGHKS, CDR2 YYEKEE (reference sequence). This specimen belongs to a study of blood T cells in healthy people across ages. Through a sample-barcoded 5' primer and a J-beta primer mix, a second PCR was run for roughly 6 to 12 cycles. TCRdb called the 5' RACE reads again in MiXCR, with one record for every CDR3 protein. Of about 1.7 million distinct CDR3 sequences in the sample, 28% were seen once.

Sequencing was performed on blood. The sequence derives from a woman between 25 and 40 years old in good health. The chain carries TRBV5-5 and TRBJ2-6; 8 bases match TRBD1. The CDR3 protein is CASSLGDRSLSGANVLTF. In DNA form, the CDR3 reads TGTGCCAGCAGCTTGGGGGACAGGTCCCTCTCTGGGGCCAACGTCCTGACTTTC.